The sequence of this T cell receptor beta chain was determined in a study of relationships among human T cell subsets. From mRNA, alpha and beta CDR3 regions were amplified using semiquantitative ARM-PCR. Exponential amplification used communal superprimers after tagged nested gene-specific primers in ARM-PCR. Each CDR3 protein is one row after TCRdb ran MiXCR on the multiplex PCR reads. The sample yields 7,000 to 8,500 distinct CDR3 sequences, about two thirds seen once. Pooled CD4+ and CD8+ T cells were bead-selected with anti-CD45RA to get naive and transitional cells. Study outcomes and limitations: Many CDR3s were shared across Th1, Th2 and regulatory subsets. Clones with over 100 reads held over 60% of CD8+ cytotoxic sequences.

Between the trimmed V and J ends, which lost 4 bases and 0 bases, there was a span of 9 bases. The CDR3 runs 14 residues. CDR1 MNHEY and CDR2 SMNVEV come from the germline V gene (reference sequence). A remark on this clonotype: Its antigen is currently unknown.

The TCR comes from a man in his forties in good health. Source material: naive and transitional (CD45RA+) T cells sorted from blood. J is TRBJ1-1 and V is TRBV27, with a possible D match to TRBD1 (5 bases). DNA for the CDR3: TGTGCCAGCAGTTGGGGGGGAATGAACACTGAAGCTTTCTTT. Its protein is CASSWGGMNTEAFF.